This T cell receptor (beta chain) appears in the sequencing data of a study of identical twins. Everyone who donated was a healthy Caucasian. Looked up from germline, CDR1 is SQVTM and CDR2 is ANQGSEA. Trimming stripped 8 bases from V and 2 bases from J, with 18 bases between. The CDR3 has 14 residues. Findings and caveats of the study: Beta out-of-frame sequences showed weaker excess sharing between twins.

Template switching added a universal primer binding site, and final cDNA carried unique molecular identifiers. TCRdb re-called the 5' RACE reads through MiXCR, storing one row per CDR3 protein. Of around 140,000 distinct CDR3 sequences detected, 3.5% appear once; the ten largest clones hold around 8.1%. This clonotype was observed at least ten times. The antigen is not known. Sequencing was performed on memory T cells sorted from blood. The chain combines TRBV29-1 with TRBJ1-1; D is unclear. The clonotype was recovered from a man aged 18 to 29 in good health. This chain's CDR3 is CSTNSGTKNTEAFF. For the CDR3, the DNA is TGCAGCACCAACTCTGGTACCAAAAACACTGAAGCTTTCTTT.